This entry lists 8 T cell receptor beta chains sequenced from one sample in a study of PD-L1 blockade in urothelial cancer. Assay used: immunoSEQ multiplex PCR; TCRdb lists only in-frame clones, some missing. The sample records 45,000 to 55,000 clones, approximately 86% being singletons. Sample time point: peripheral blood 6 weeks after treatment start. The material sequenced was PBMCs, taken around atezolizumab (anti-PD-L1) treatment. These receptors came from a man aged 55 to 70 with urothelial cancer.

The rearrangement joins TRBV6-1 to TRBJ1-6; unclear D gene. Germline loops: CDR1 MNHNS, CDR2 SASEGT. This CDR3 contains 14 residues. V dropped 3 bases and J dropped 4 bases, with 7 bases sitting between them. The CDR3: CASSEGSYNSPLHF. The CDR3 nucleotides read TGTGCCAGCAGTGAGGGGAGTTATAATTCACCCCTCCACTTT.

The chain combines TRBV11-1 with TRBJ1-3; D uncertain. V was trimmed by 1 base and J by 4 bases, leaving 11 bases between them. The CDR3 contains 15 residues. Germline V gene data show CDR1 as SGHAT and CDR2 as FQDESV (reference sequence). CDR3 sequence (DNA): TGTGCCAGCAGCTTAGAACAGATGCCCGGAAACACCATATATTTT. Its translation: CASSLEQMPGNTIYF.

The CDR3 coding sequence is TGTGCCAGCAGCCCGACGGGCGGGGCGAACACCGGGGAGCTGTTTTTT. This translates into CASSPTGGANTGELFF. J is TRBJ2-2 and V is TRBV7-6; maybe TRBD2 (6 bases). CDR1 is SGHVS and CDR2 is FNYEAQ in the germline V gene. There are 16 residues in the CDR3. Trimming pared 5 bases from V and 0 bases from J, leaving 13 bases between.

The rearrangement links TRBV5-1 to TRBJ1-2, with 8 bases lining up with TRBD1. The V gene end was trimmed by 1 base and the J gene end by 2 bases; junction bases not matched to a gene: 4. Germline lookup yields CDR1 SGHRS and CDR2 YFSETQ. This CDR3 has 15 residues. This CDR3 is CASSLIQGGNYGYTF. CDR3 sequence (DNA): TGCGCCAGCAGCTTGATACAGGGGGGAAACTATGGCTACACCTTC.

This chain connects TRBV19 to TRBJ2-2; D perhaps matches TRBD1 (5 bases). The CDR3 totals 17 residues. Germline loops: CDR1 LNHDA, CDR2 SQIVND (reference sequence). V gave up 0 bases and J gave up 5 bases, with 16 bases separating them. The CDR3 DNA reads TGTGCCAGTAGTATAGATCTCCCGGCAGGGTGGACCGGGGAGCTGTTTTTT. This gives the protein CASSIDLPAGWTGELFF.

This clone was recorded only once. This chain joins TRBV27 and TRBJ1-6, with a tentative D call TRBD1 (6 bases). The V and J ends lost 5 bases and 10 bases respectively, with 12 bases between them. This CDR3 region has 13 residues. The germline V gene encodes CDR1 MNHEY and CDR2 SMNVEV (reference sequence). CDR3 protein: CASSNDRISPLHF. The CDR3 region has the DNA TGTGCCAGCAGTAACGACAGGATCTCACCCCTCCACTTT.

The chain has TRBV7-9 and TRBJ2-3, with 12 bases aligning to TRBD2. Germline values: CDR1 SEHNR, CDR2 FQNEAQ (reference sequence). V was pared by 0 bases and J by 3 bases, with 4 bases of the junction left unmatched. The CDR3 loop spans 17 amino acids. CDR3 in amino acids: CASSLAASGGATDTQYF. CDR3 DNA: TGTGCCAGCAGCTTAGCGGCTAGCGGGGGGGCGACAGATACGCAGTATTTT. The full variable domain, its missing parts supplied by reference TRBV7-9 and TRBJ2-3, is DTGVSQNPRHKITKRGQNVTFRCDPISEHNRLYWYRQTLGQGPEFLTYFQNEAQLEKSRLLSDRFSAERPKGSFSTLEIQRTEQGDSAMYLCASSLAASGGATDTQYFGPGTRLTVL.

The V gene is TRBV6-5, the J gene TRBJ1-1; D gene uncertain. V was shortened by 0 bases and J by 7 bases, with 9 bases between the two germline ends. The CDR3 extends over 13 amino acids. Germline loops: CDR1 MNHEY, CDR2 SVGAGI. DNA for the CDR3: TGTGCCAGCAGTTACTCGAATGGGCTTGAAGCTTTCTTT. Translating gives CASSYSNGLEAFF.